Shown below are 14 T cell receptor beta chains from a single sample sequenced in a study of T cells in Graves' hyperthyroidism and ophthalmopathy. RNA transcripts provided the source from which TCR beta CDR3 regions were amplified. HTBI primers drove first-round RT-PCR of the TCR CDR3. TCRdb fed the multiplex PCR reads into MiXCR, producing one record per CDR3 protein. The table has approximately 400,000 distinct CDR3 sequences, about 15% seen once; the top ten hold about 33%. The sequenced sample consisted of blood. The receptor set was obtained from a woman aged 25 to 39 with Graves' hyperthyroidism.

This clonotype was observed many times. The chain couples TRBV6-1 to TRBJ2-1, with a weak D call TRBD1 (7 bases). The ends were cut back, 4 bases at V and 3 bases at J, with 13 bases in the middle. This CDR3 spans 15 amino acids. The germline V gene has CDR1 MNHNS and CDR2 SASEGT. The CDR3 coding sequence is TGTGCCAGCAGTGGGGGGCAGGGGGGCTACAATGAGCAGTTCTTC. As protein: CASSGGQGGYNEQFF.

In its sample, this clonotype was seen a few times. CDR3 amino acids: CASSRRFPYEQYF. The CDR3, as DNA: TGTGCCAGCAGCCGACGGTTCCCCTACGAGCAGTACTTC. V is TRBV6-2 or TRBV6-3 and J is TRBJ2-7; the D is unclear. Germline assignment: CDR1 MNHEY and CDR2 SVGEGT. The CDR3 is 13 residues long. Trimming shortened V by 6 bases and J by 2 bases, and 11 bases separated the two germline ends.

There are many counts of this clonotype. This chain connects TRBV6-1 to TRBJ2-7; D may be TRBD1 or TRBD2 (5 bases each). Trimming removed 7 bases at V and 6 bases at J, with 16 bases between. Germline V lookup: CDR1 MNHNS, CDR2 SASEGT. The CDR3 totals 13 residues. This CDR3 reads CASTRGASGEQYF. The CDR3 region has the DNA TGTGCCAGCACCCGAGGGGCATCGGGCGAGCAGTACTTC.

The chain couples TRBV4-1 to TRBJ1-1; 7 positions agree with TRBD1. The CDR3 extends over 18 amino acids. Germline V CDR1 and CDR2: MGHRA, YSYEKL. V lost 1 base, J lost 0 bases, and 11 bases stayed unmatched. This chain's CDR3 is CASSQVGIRQGMNTEAFF. CDR3 bases: TGCGCCAGCAGCCAAGTGGGTATTAGACAGGGTATGAACACTGAAGCTTTCTTT.

This chain links TRBV24-1 with TRBJ2-3; TRBD2 agrees at 10 bases. The CDR3 consists of 16 residues. CDR1 and CDR2 from the germline V gene are KGHDR and SFDVKD. Trimming cost V 3 bases and J 3 bases; bases outside gene matches: 5. CDR3 DNA sequence: TGTGCCACCAGTGATCCGAGCGGGAGGGAAACAGATACGCAGTATTTT. It codes for CATSDPSGRETDTQYF.

CDR3 amino acids: CASSFRAGLQETQYF. The DNA of the CDR3 is TGTGCCAGCAGTTTCCGCGCAGGGCTTCAAGAGACCCAGTACTTC. The V and J genes are TRBV12-3 or TRBV12-4 and TRBJ2-5, with D possibly matching TRBD1 (5 bases). The CDR3 runs to 15 residues. V was trimmed by 3 bases and J by 2 bases, leaving 13 bases between them.

This clonotype came up many times. The chain links TRBV3-1 to TRBJ2-3; D may match TRBD1 or TRBD2 (5 bases each). CDR3 length: 16 residues. In germline, CDR1 is LGHDT, CDR2 YNNKEL (reference sequence). Deletions cut 2 bases from V and 6 bases from J, with 18 bases between. Here the CDR3 reads CASSQQGGSYVDTQYF. DNA for the CDR3: TGTGCCAGCAGCCAACAGGGCGGGTCCTATGTGGATACGCAGTATTTT.

The gene calls are TRBV5-5 and TRBJ1-4, with unresolved D. Per the germline V gene, CDR1 is SGHKS and CDR2 is YYEKEE (reference sequence). The CDR3 totals 14 residues. Trimming removed 4 bases at V and 8 bases at J, with 15 bases between. The CDR3 region is CASSRHMPEEKLFF. The CDR3 DNA reads TGTGCCAGCAGCCGACATATGCCGGAGGAAAAACTGTTTTTT.

This clonotype has at least ten counts. V usage is TRBV2 and J usage is TRBJ2-7; no clear D gene. There are 14 residues in the CDR3. The germline gives CDR1 SNHLY, CDR2 FYNNEI. Trimming removed 0 bases from V and 2 bases from J, with 8 bases in between. Written as DNA, the CDR3 is TGTGCCAGCAGTGAAGCTCAGGTTACCTACGAGCAGTACTTC. The encoded protein is CASSEAQVTYEQYF.

The chain has TRBV30 and TRBJ2-7; 8 bases are a match to TRBD2. The CDR3 sequence is 14 residues long. Germline lookup yields CDR1 GTSNPN and CDR2 SVGIG (reference sequence). Unmatched junction bases numbered 3, after V lost 0 bases and J lost 2 bases. The CDR3 is CAWSVTSGAYEQYF. The CDR3 bases are TGTGCCTGGAGTGTAACTAGCGGTGCCTACGAGCAGTACTTC.

This clonotype was counted at least ten times. The CDR3 protein is CASSFNRGRPYEQYF. CDR3 coding DNA: TGTGCCAGCAGTTTTAACAGGGGGCGCCCCTACGAGCAGTACTTC. The chain employs TRBV28 and TRBJ2-7; 9 nucleotides agree with TRBD1. This CDR3 has 15 residues. Trimming at V came to 3 bases and at J to 2 bases, leaving 5 bases not matched to a gene. Germline loops: CDR1 MDHEN, CDR2 SYDVKM.

This clonotype occurred many times. The chain links TRBV20-1 to TRBJ2-7, with 10 bases that match TRBD2. From germline, CDR1 is DFQATT and CDR2 SNEGSKA (reference sequence). The V segment lost 7 bases and the J segment 5 bases; nucleotides outside the gene matches: 11. There are 14 residues in the CDR3. The CDR3 spells CSVLRASGSHEQYF. The CDR3, as DNA: TGCAGTGTCCTGCGGGCTAGCGGGAGCCACGAGCAGTACTTC.

This clonotype has ten or more counts. This chain links TRBV28 with TRBJ1-1, with D maybe TRBD1 (6 bases). The germline V gene has CDR1 MDHEN and CDR2 SYDVKM. The ends were cut back, 3 bases at V and 5 bases at J, with 19 bases in the middle. The CDR3 sequence is 16 residues long. CDR3 amino acids: CASSFQAGGGSTEAFF. The CDR3 DNA is TGTGCCAGCAGTTTCCAAGCTGGGGGCGGAAGTACTGAAGCTTTCTTT.

The sample holds many counts of this clonotype. The rearrangement joins TRBV6-1 to TRBJ1-1; weak D call: TRBD1 (6 bases). The length of the CDR3 is 15 residues. Trimming took off 6 bases at V and 1 base at J, with 15 bases between the two ends. CDR1 is MNHNS, CDR2 SASEGT, per germline. CDR3 coding DNA: TGTGCCAGCAGGATGGGGTGGGACAAGAACACTGAAGCTTTCTTT. As protein: CASRMGWDKNTEAFF.